This T cell receptor beta chain was captured in a study of blood T cell repertoires in COVID-19 (dated by TCRdb to the early 2020s). The study in broad terms: Samples covering the acute and convalescent phases of COVID-19 were provided by collaborators in the United States, Italy and Spain. The material from the prospective study consisted of cDNA or gDNA derived from T cells, B-cell-depleted T cells, or PBMCs. Subjects who had been exposed to COVID-19, were actively infected with it, or had recovered from it provided the deeply sampled blood TCRbeta repertoires that made up the dataset. The repertoires were released in a freely available public database intended as a resource for research on the immune response to SARS-CoV-2. The samples were drawn from the first 160 participants of the ongoing ImmuneRACE study and from 1,254 subjects provided by 6 global collaborators. A de-identified subject ID, COVID-19 status, age in years and sex were almost always included in the sample metadata. HLA class I and class II types, where available, came from metadata supplied by the sample provider rather than from assay-based typing. What the study reported, not specific to this receptor: Clinical and demographic metadata were provided uncurated, with the amount varying by source and participant.

The CDR3 starts with the cysteine, ends with the phenylalanine, and has 16 residues. Just the 48-base CDR3 DNA is kept, in frame starting at base 1. CDR1 SGHRS and CDR2 YFSETQ are derived from the germline V gene. Compared with germline, V lacks 6 bases and J lacks 1 base; bases without a gene match: 7. Whole blood was collected in K2EDTA tubes by collaborating institutions according to the institutions' own protocols. For TCRbeta analysis, collaborators shipped samples as frozen whole blood, isolated PBMCs, or DNA extracted from either of those sample types. Details on this clone: The antigen it binds to is not known. Qualities for individual bases were not recorded, and no much larger clone is one base off.

The immunoSEQ Assay, a bias-controlled multiplex PCR, was used to amplify TCRbeta CDR3 regions from genomic DNA. The authors processed their data as follows. Within the assay, amplification of reference gene primers was used to estimate how many nucleated cells each sample contained. To quantify the absolute abundance of each unique TCRbeta CDR3 rearrangement, sequence reads were collapsed and filtered. Productive Simpson clonality was computed per sample as the square root of Simpson's diversity index over productive rearrangements. TCRdb carries this immuneACCESS record with in-frame sequences only. Its versions omit some clonotypes, under half of them owing to an unresolved V gene in the studies checked, with the rest unexplained. V, J and clone size are taken as reported in that table, and D and trimming were inferred from the DNA itself. Recorded for this sample are more than 200,000 clones; approximately 80% of them occurred a single time. Less than 5% of the sample is held by the ten biggest clonotypes.

The chain is encoded by TRBV5-1 joined to TRBJ2-3, with 11 middle bases fitting TRBD2. The sequence was collected from a man aged 55 to 70 with acute or convalescent COVID-19. Sequencing was carried out using peripheral blood. The CDR3 here reads CASTTSGRAGTDTQYF. Here is the DNA: TGCGCCAGCACCACTAGCGGGAGAGCGGGCACAGATACGCAGTATTTT.